These 7 T cell receptor beta chains were all obtained from the same sample, sequenced in a study of T cell repertoires in aging, cancer and after chemotherapy. The template was genomic DNA from peripheral blood, not RNA. Multiplex touch-down PCR with TRB-A/B primers amplified rearranged V-D-J TRB sequences. TCRdb used MiXCR to reprocess the multiplex PCR reads, holding one entry per CDR3 protein. The sample yields roughly 2,400 distinct CDR3 sequences, approximately 21% seen once. The sequencing input was blood. The receptors shown here come from a human donor with a blood cancer.

J is TRBJ2-1 and V is TRBV2, with 8 bases aligning to TRBD2. The trim removed 6 bases at V and 7 bases at J, leaving 14 bases unmatched. The CDR3 is 16 residues long. Germline assignment: CDR1 SNHLY and CDR2 FYNNEI. This CDR3 reads CASSSVGSGRINEQFF. CDR3 DNA: TGTGCCAGCAGCTCAGTGGGGAGCGGGAGAATAAATGAGCAGTTCTTC.

This clonotype came up a few times. This chain links TRBV14 with TRBJ2-4; D uncertain. V lost 2 bases to trimming and J lost 0 bases, with 23 bases between them. The CDR3 contains 20 residues. Germline loops: CDR1 SGHDN, CDR2 FVKESK. The CDR3 is CASSQPRYRKIRGAKNIQYF. Here the CDR3 DNA reads TGTGCCAGCAGCCAACCTCGTTACAGAAAAATAAGAGGAGCCAAAAACATTCAGTACTTC.

By frequency in the sample, this clonotype is medium-sized (0.01 to 0.1%). The gene calls are TRBV6-1 and TRBJ1-2; D is ambiguous. V lost 0 bases and J lost 0, with 8 bases in between. Germline loops: CDR1 MNHNS, CDR2 SASEGT. The CDR3 is 15 amino acids. CDR3 residues: CASSEAGPANYGYTF. As DNA, the CDR3 is TGTGCCAGCAGTGAAGCGGGTCCCGCTAACTATGGCTACACCTTC.

This clonotype is large by share. The chain recombines TRBV7-9 with TRBJ2-3; 9 bases match TRBD1. V lost 1 base to trimming and J lost 6 bases; unmatched junction nucleotides: 8. There are 16 residues in the CDR3. The germline gives CDR1 SEHNR, CDR2 FQNEAQ (reference sequence). The CDR3 sequence is CASSLGSTGGSDTQYF. CDR3 DNA: TGTGCCAGCAGCTTAGGTTCGACAGGGGGTTCGGATACGCAGTATTTT.

This clonotype was recorded once. The rearrangement uses TRBV9 and TRBJ1-2; D is unclear. The CDR3 is made up of 13 amino acids. V was shortened by 3 bases and J by 4 bases, with 10 bases between the two germline ends. Germline CDR1 is SGDLS and CDR2 is YYNGEE. The CDR3 protein is CASSAEEVYGYTF. CDR3 nucleotide sequence: TGTGCCAGCAGCGCGGAAGAGGTCTATGGCTACACCTTC.

The chain links TRBV6-4 to TRBJ2-3; D is perhaps TRBD1 or TRBD2 (6 bases each). Trimming shortened V by 3 bases and J by 0 bases, and 10 bases separated the two germline ends. The CDR3 covers 15 residues. Germline assignment: CDR1 MRHNA and CDR2 SNTAGT. The CDR3: CASSERGESTDTQYF. As DNA, the CDR3 is TGTGCCAGCAGTGAAAGGGGGGAAAGCACAGATACGCAGTATTTT.

By sample fraction, this clonotype is medium-sized (0.01 to 0.1%). The V gene is TRBV27, the J gene TRBJ1-1; D not resolved. Trimming pared 10 bases from V and 4 bases from J, leaving 19 bases between. There are 14 residues in the CDR3. Germline assignment: CDR1 MNHEY and CDR2 SMNVEV (reference sequence). The CDR3 DNA is TGTGCCACCTCAGAGGGTTTCGCAGTCACTGAAGCTTTCTTT. Amino acids: CATSEGFAVTEAFF.